Shown below are 31 T cell receptor beta chains from a single sample sequenced in a study of blood T cell repertoires in COVID-19. The protocol was immunoSEQ multiplex PCR, while the TCRdb copy is restricted to in-frame clones and leaves out a portion. The sample yields hundreds of thousands of clones, around 88% seen once. The sequencing input was peripheral blood. The receptor set was obtained from a woman aged 25 to 39 with COVID-19, enrolled during active disease.

The V and J genes are TRBV12-5 and TRBJ2-1, with D maybe TRBD2 (6 bases). V was clipped by 3 bases and J by 6 bases, with 12 bases between them. Germline CDR1 LGHNT, CDR2 FRNRAP. The CDR3 covers 14 residues. CDR3 bases: TGTGCTAGTGGTTTCCCGATCGGGGGCAATGAGCAGTTCTTC. Its protein product is CASGFPIGGNEQFF.

The chain recombines TRBV2 with TRBJ1-6; D is ambiguous. Germline CDR1 SNHLY, CDR2 FYNNEI. The CDR3 sequence is 16 residues long. V was trimmed by 3 bases and J by 14 bases, leaving 23 bases between them. The CDR3 nucleotides read TGTGCCAGCAGTGAGACCGGGGTCCAGGCCTATGGGACCCTCCACTTT. Translating gives CASSETGVQAYGTLHF.

The genes are TRBV30 and TRBJ1-5, with unresolved D. The CDR3 is 16 residues long. Trimming removed 4 bases at V and 5 bases at J, with 21 bases between. Germline CDR1 is GTSNPN and CDR2 is SVGIG (reference sequence). CDR3 sequence reads: CAWTPGGGLIHQPQHF. CDR3 DNA sequence: TGTGCCTGGACCCCCGGCGGCGGACTTATTCATCAGCCCCAGCATTTT.

The chain has TRBV27 and TRBJ1-4; 10 positions match TRBD1. From germline, CDR1 is MNHEY and CDR2 SMNVEV (reference sequence). V lost 5 bases to trimming and J lost 11 bases; unmatched junction nucleotides: 8. The CDR3 covers 14 residues. CDR3 coding DNA: TGTGCCAGCAGTGCGGGACAGGGGTTGGGGAAACTGTTTTTT. As protein: CASSAGQGLGKLFF. Using reference TRBV27 and TRBJ1-4 for the parts outside the CDR3, the full variable domain is EAQVTQNPRYLITVTGKKLTVTCSQNMNHEYMSWYRQDPGLGLRQIYYSMNVEVTDKGDVPEGYKVSRKEKRNFPLILESPSPNQTSLYFCASSAGQGLGKLFFGSGTQLSVL.

This sequence joins TRBV9 and TRBJ2-7, with D unresolved. The V gene's germline CDR1 is SGDLS and CDR2 YYNGEE. V lost 0 bases and J lost 0, with 10 bases in between. The CDR3 runs to 15 residues. CDR3 nucleotide sequence: TGTGCCAGCAGCGTAGGGGCAGATCCCTCCTACGAGCAGTACGTC. Encoded protein: CASSVGADPSYEQYV.

This chain uses TRBV19 with TRBJ1-1; 9 positions match TRBD1. J gave up 5 bases and V 1 base, and 5 bases lay outside the gene matches. The germline CDR1 and CDR2 sequences are LNHDA and SQIVND (reference sequence). This CDR3 contains 15 residues. CDR3 sequence reads: CASSIVRDRATEAFF. The CDR3 bases are TGTGCCAGTAGTATAGTAAGGGACAGGGCGACTGAAGCTTTCTTT.

Of note for this clone: This sample also contains other DNA sequences that code for the same CDR3. The genes are TRBV7-2 and TRBJ2-7; D might be TRBD1 (5 bases). CDR1 is SGHTA, CDR2 FQGNSA, per germline. This CDR3 spans 14 amino acids. V was pared by 2 bases and J by 2 bases, with 10 bases between. The CDR3 DNA reads TGTGCCAGCAGCTTAACTTCAGGGCCCTACGAGCAGTACTTC. Translation gives CASSLTSGPYEQYF.

V and J are TRBV25-1 and TRBJ2-2; tentative D call: TRBD1 (5 bases). CDR1 MGHDK and CDR2 SYGVNS come from the germline V gene. The germline V and J ends were trimmed by 3 bases and 2 bases, with 7 bases remaining between them. There are 14 residues in the CDR3. CDR3 amino acids: CASSDGHNTGELFF. The CDR3 DNA follows: TGTGCCAGCAGTGACGGACACAACACCGGGGAGCTGTTTTTT.

The chain recombines TRBV27 with TRBJ1-6, with TRBD1 matching over 7 bases. The CDR3 has 13 amino acids. Unmatched junction bases numbered 5, after V lost 5 bases and J lost 10 bases. The germline V gene has CDR1 MNHEY and CDR2 SMNVEV (reference sequence). The chain's CDR3 is CASSRDRNSPLHF. CDR3 bases: TGTGCCAGCAGTAGGGACAGAAACTCACCCCTCCACTTT.

The chain links TRBV18 to TRBJ1-1; 7 positions agree with TRBD1. The CDR3 extends over 15 amino acids. Unmatched junction bases numbered 9, after V lost 6 bases and J lost 2 bases. Germline lookup yields CDR1 KGHSH and CDR2 LQKENI. CDR3 nucleotide sequence: TGTGCCAGCTCGTATATGGACAGGTCAAACACTGAAGCTTTCTTT. Protein: CASSYMDRSNTEAFF.

The rearrangement uses TRBV6-5 and TRBJ2-3; weak D call: TRBD2 (6 bases). Trimming removed 2 bases at V and 4 bases at J, with 10 bases between. Looked up from germline, CDR1 is MNHEY and CDR2 is SVGAGI. The length of the CDR3 is 14 residues. CDR3: CASSYILAPDTQYF. DNA of the CDR3: TGTGCCAGCAGTTACATCCTAGCGCCAGATACGCAGTATTTT.

This chain joins TRBV24-1 and TRBJ1-2; 8 positions match TRBD1. The CDR3 runs to 13 residues. Trimming cost V 3 bases and J 5 bases; bases outside gene matches: 1. CDR1 KGHDR and CDR2 SFDVKD come from the germline V gene. CDR3: CATSDRDRYGYTF. DNA of the CDR3: TGTGCCACCAGTGATCGGGACAGGTATGGCTACACCTTC.

The sample holds one count of this clone. This chain joins TRBV19 and TRBJ2-1, with 7 bases aligning to TRBD2. Looked up from germline, CDR1 is LNHDA and CDR2 is SQIVND (reference sequence). The CDR3 covers 12 residues. V dropped 5 bases and J dropped 12; count of bases not matched to a gene: 7. The CDR3 loop is CASSLGGVGQFF. The CDR3 DNA reads as TGTGCCAGTAGTTTGGGAGGGGTGGGGCAGTTCTTC.

The chain combines TRBV5-1 with TRBJ1-5; the D is unclear. This CDR3 comprises 15 residues. Germline V gene data show CDR1 as SGHRS and CDR2 as YFSETQ. V lost 1 base to trimming and J lost 5 bases, with 13 bases between them. In nucleotides, the CDR3 is TGCGCCAGCAGCTTGACAGTGGGCACCGATCAGCCCCAGCATTTT. Encoded protein: CASSLTVGTDQPQHF.

Only one count was recorded for this clone. This rearrangement joins TRBV30 to TRBJ1-3; the match to TRBD1 covers 7 bases. Germline V gene sequence: CDR1 GTSNPN, CDR2 SVGIG (reference sequence). V shed 5 bases and J 1 base; nucleotides not matched to a gene: 8. This CDR3 comprises 15 residues. CDR3 protein: CAWGRQGRSGNTIYF. The CDR3 nucleotides are TGTGCCTGGGGTAGACAGGGTCGTTCTGGAAACACCATATATTTT.

V and J are TRBV14 and TRBJ2-5; D is possibly TRBD2 (5 bases). The V gene's germline CDR1 is SGHDN and CDR2 FVKESK. This CDR3 is 14 amino acids long. V gave up 4 bases and J gave up 1 base, with 10 bases separating them. Here the CDR3 reads CASSRGGAQETQYF. The CDR3 DNA is TGTGCCAGCAGCCGAGGAGGTGCCCAAGAGACCCAGTACTTC.

This rearrangement joins TRBV7-5 to TRBJ2-2; TRBD2, as called in the table, went unchecked against the DNA. TRBV7-5 constitutes a pseudogene. The CDR3 extends over 18 amino acids. Written as DNA, the CDR3 is TGTGCCAGAAGCCCCCCGCCCTTTTGGGGGGTTCGAAACGGGGAGCTGTTTTTT. It encodes CARSPPPFWGVRNGELFF.

The chain combines TRBV29-1 with TRBJ2-3; the D is unclear. The CDR3 length is 15 residues. V was shortened by 5 bases and J by 1 base, with 16 bases between the two germline ends. Per germline, CDR1 SQVTM and CDR2 ANQGSEA. The CDR3 sequence is CSVPHLRLGTDTQYF. The CDR3 coding sequence is TGCAGCGTTCCCCACCTTCGACTCGGCACAGATACGCAGTATTTT.

This clone was recorded only once. V is TRBV4-1 and J is TRBJ1-1, with 11 bases fitting TRBD1. The germline CDR1 and CDR2 sequences are MGHRA and YSYEKL. The CDR3 loop spans 18 amino acids. The V segment lost 3 bases and the J segment 7 bases; nucleotides outside the gene matches: 16. CDR3 nucleotide sequence: TGCGCCAGCAGCCACATAAGGGTAGGACAGGGGGCTATTAATGAAGCTTTCTTT. It is translated as CASSHIRVGQGAINEAFF.

Comments on this clone: The sample holds other DNA sequences that translate to the same CDR3. The chain uses TRBV28 and TRBJ1-6; 7 bases map to TRBD1. The CDR3 spans 15 residues. The germline V gene has CDR1 MDHEN and CDR2 SYDVKM. After removal of 6 bases from V and 7 bases from J, the junction contained 9 bases not matched to a gene. The CDR3 nucleotides read TGTGCCAGCAGCCCTCTGGGACAGCTAAATTCACCCCTCCACTTT. It specifies CASSPLGQLNSPLHF.

The chain recombines TRBV2 with TRBJ2-1; D is unresolved. V was cut by 2 bases and J by 8 bases, with 16 bases left in between. CDR1 is SNHLY, CDR2 FYNNEI, per germline. This CDR3 comprises 15 residues. For the CDR3, the DNA is TGTGCCAGCAGTGAACCTGGCCTTATCGAGGATGAGCAGTTCTTC. It codes for CASSEPGLIEDEQFF.

The rearrangement uses TRBV15 and TRBJ1-2, with 7 nucleotides matching TRBD1. CDR3 size: 18 residues. Looked up from germline, CDR1 is LNHNV and CDR2 is YYDKDF (reference sequence). Losses at the gene ends were 3 bases for V and 0 bases for J; bases not matched to a gene: 13. In nucleotides, the CDR3 is TGTGCCACCAGCAGCCCTTATTTAAGACAGGGCTCTAACTATGGCTACACCTTC. Residues: CATSSPYLRQGSNYGYTF.

The chain carries TRBV18 and TRBJ1-3; possible D gene TRBD1, 6 bases. CDR1 and CDR2 from the germline V gene are KGHSH and LQKENI. Deletions cut 2 bases from V and 2 bases from J, with 7 bases between. CDR3 length: 14 amino acids. The CDR3 DNA sequence: TGTGCCAGCTCACCAGGGGACACTGGAAACACCATATATTTT. Its translation is CASSPGDTGNTIYF.

The rearrangement links TRBV13 to TRBJ1-2; 8 bases agree with TRBD1. The CDR3 loop spans 15 amino acids. With 3 bases clipped from V and 4 bases from J, the junction kept 7 bases outside the gene matches. CDR1 PRHDT and CDR2 FYEKMQ come from the germline V gene (reference sequence). CDR3 in DNA: TGTGCCAGCAGCTTTGGGACAGGTTCTTTCTATGGCTACACCTTC. Its protein is CASSFGTGSFYGYTF.

This chain's CDR3 is CATSRYQGGYGYTF. DNA of the CDR3: TGTGCCACCAGCAGATACCAGGGCGGCTATGGCTACACCTTC. The J gene is TRBJ1-2, the V gene TRBV15; D possibly corresponds to TRBD1 (5 bases). The CDR3 has 14 amino acids. CDR1 is LNHNV and CDR2 is YYDKDF in the germline V gene (reference sequence). With 2 bases removed from V and 4 bases from J, the gap between germline ends came to 11 bases.

The chain recombines TRBV10-3 with TRBJ2-7; no firm D call. CDR1 and CDR2 from the germline V gene are ENHRY and SYGVKD. Trimming took 7 bases from V and 5 from J, leaving 15 bases between them. This CDR3 spans 13 amino acids. CDR3 sequence (DNA): TGTGCCATCACCCGCCAACCTAGAGACGAGCAGTACTTC. It is translated as CAITRQPRDEQYF.

The V call is TRBV2, the J call TRBJ1-6; D unclear. In germline, CDR1 is SNHLY, CDR2 FYNNEI. V shed 4 bases and J shed 3 bases, with 13 bases lying between them. The CDR3 loop spans 16 amino acids. The CDR3 DNA reads TGTGCCAGCAGTGCCCGGACTGCCATCTATAATTCACCCCTCCACTTT. As protein: CASSARTAIYNSPLHF.

This chain uses TRBV29-1 with TRBJ2-7, with D maybe TRBD1 (6 bases). This CDR3 has 12 residues. V lost 1 base, J lost 5 bases, and 9 bases lay in between. CDR1 and CDR2 from the germline V gene are SQVTM and ANQGSEA. CDR3 coding DNA: TGCAGCGTTGAAGGACAGGTGAACGAGCAGTACTTC. Translation gives CSVEGQVNEQYF.

V usage is TRBV7-9 and J usage is TRBJ2-1; TRBD2 matches 11 bases. Germline V gene data show CDR1 as SEHNR and CDR2 as FQNEAQ (reference sequence). Unmatched junction bases numbered 6, after V lost 5 bases and J lost 6 bases. This CDR3 has 15 amino acids. CDR3 sequence reads: CASSNSGRVVNEQFF. The DNA of the CDR3 is TGTGCCAGCAGCAATAGCGGGAGGGTGGTCAATGAGCAGTTCTTC.

The chain combines TRBV5-1 with TRBJ1-1; 9 nucleotides line up with TRBD1. Losses at the gene ends were 3 bases for V and 1 base for J; bases not matched to a gene: 4. CDR1 and CDR2 from the germline V gene are SGHRS and YFSETQ. This CDR3 is 15 amino acids long. The CDR3 DNA reads as TGCGCCAGCAGCTCCTCGACAGGGGGGAACACTGAAGCTTTCTTT. Protein product: CASSSSTGGNTEAFF.

This chain links TRBV5-1 with TRBJ2-3, with D perhaps TRBD1 (6 bases). Germline V CDR1 and CDR2: SGHRS, YFSETQ. The V and J ends lost 4 bases and 2 bases respectively, with 11 bases between them. There are 14 residues in the CDR3. The CDR3 loop reads CASSVGQFTDTQYF. In DNA, the CDR3 is TGCGCCAGCAGCGTAGGACAGTTCACAGATACGCAGTATTTT. The entire variable domain, with the rest obtained from reference TRBV5-1 and TRBJ2-3, is as follows: KAGVTQTPRYLIKTRGQQVTLSCSPISGHRSVSWYQQTPGQGLQFLFEYFSETQRNKGNFPGRFSGRQFSNSRSEMNVSTLELGDSALYLCASSVGQFTDTQYFGPGTRLTVL.